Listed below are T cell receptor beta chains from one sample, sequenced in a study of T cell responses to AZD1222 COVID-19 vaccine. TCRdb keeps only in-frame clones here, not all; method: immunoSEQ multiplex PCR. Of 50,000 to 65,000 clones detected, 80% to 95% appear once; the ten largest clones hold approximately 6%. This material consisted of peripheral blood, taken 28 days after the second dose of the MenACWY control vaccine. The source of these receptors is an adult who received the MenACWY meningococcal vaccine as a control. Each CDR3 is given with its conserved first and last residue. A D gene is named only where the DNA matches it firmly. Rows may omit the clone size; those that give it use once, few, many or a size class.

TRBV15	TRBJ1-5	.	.	TGTGCCACCAGCAGAGATTGGGGAGATAGCAATCAGCCCCAGCATTTT	CATSRDWGDSNQPQHF
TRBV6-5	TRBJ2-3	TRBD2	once	TGTGCCTTGAGCGGGAGTTTGACAGATACGCAGTATTTT	CALSGSLTDTQYF
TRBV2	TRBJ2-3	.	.	TGTGCCAGCAGTGAATCAGGGGGCACAGATACGCAGTATTTT	CASSESGGTDTQYF
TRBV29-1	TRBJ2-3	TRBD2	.	TGCAGCGTCCGACTAGCGGGAGGAGTAGATACGCAGTATTTT	CSVRLAGGVDTQYF
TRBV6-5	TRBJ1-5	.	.	TGTGCCAGCAGTTACCGGGGCAGAGGATCGCCCCAGCATTTT	CASSYRGRGSPQHF
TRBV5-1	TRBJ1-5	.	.	TGCGCCAGCAGCTTGTCCGGGAATCAGCCCCAGCATTTT	CASSLSGNQPQHF
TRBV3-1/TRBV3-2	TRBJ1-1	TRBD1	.	TGTGCCAGCAGCCAAGCCCCGGACAGGGGAACTGAAGCTTTCTTT	CASSQAPDRGTEAFF
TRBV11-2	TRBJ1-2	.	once	TGTGCCAGCAGCTTATACGGAGACTATGGCTACACCTTC	CASSLYGDYGYTF
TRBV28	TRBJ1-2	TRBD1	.	TGTGCCAGCAACGGACAGGGGGTTTATGGCTACACCTTC	CASNGQGVYGYTF
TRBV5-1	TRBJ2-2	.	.	TGCGCCAGCAGCTTGGGGGGCTTCCGGGTACGGAACACCGGGGAGCTGTTTTTT	CASSLGGFRVRNTGELFF
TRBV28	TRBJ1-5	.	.	TGTGCCAGCAGCATAGCTCTCGGAAATCAGCCCCAGCATTTT	CASSIALGNQPQHF
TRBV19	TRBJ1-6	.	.	TGTGCCAGCAAAGGCGGGACACGATGGGATTCACCCCTCCACTTT	CASKGGTRWDSPLHF
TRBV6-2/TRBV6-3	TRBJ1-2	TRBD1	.	TGTGCCAGCAGTTTAGGGACAGAGAACACCTTC	CASSLGTENTF
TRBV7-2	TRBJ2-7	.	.	TGTGCCAGCAGCAAAACAATGGCGGCTACCTACGAGCAGTACTTC	CASSKTMAATYEQYF
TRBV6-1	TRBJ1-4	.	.	TGTGCCAGCAGACCCCGCGGGGACAACAGTGAAAAACTGTTTTTT	CASRPRGDNSEKLFF
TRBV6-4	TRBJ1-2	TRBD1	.	TGTGCCAGCAGTGGAGGACAGGGGATACATGGCTACACCTTC	CASSGGQGIHGYTF
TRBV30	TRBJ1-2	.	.	TGTGCCTGGACCAGAGGGGGGCCAGACCCCTATGGCTACACCTTC	CAWTRGGPDPYGYTF
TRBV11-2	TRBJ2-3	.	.	TGTGCCAGCAGCTTACTAGACACAGATACGCAGTATTTT	CASSLLDTDTQYF
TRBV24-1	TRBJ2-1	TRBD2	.	TGTGCCACCAGTGACTCAGTACTAGCGGGGGGAAATGAGCAGTTCTTC	CATSDSVLAGGNEQFF
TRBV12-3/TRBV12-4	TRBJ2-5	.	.	TGTGCCAGCAGTAAACAAGAGACCCAGTACTTC	CASSKQETQYF
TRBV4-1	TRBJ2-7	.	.	TGCGCCAGCAGCCCGACCGGGACGCGATCCTACGAGCAGTACTTC	CASSPTGTRSYEQYF
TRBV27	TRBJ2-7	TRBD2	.	TGTGCCAGCAGTTTAGCGGGAGGTATCGAGCAGTACTTC	CASSLAGGIEQYF
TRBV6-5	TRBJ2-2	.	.	TGTGCCAGCAGGAACACCGGGGAGCTGTTTTTT	CASRNTGELFF
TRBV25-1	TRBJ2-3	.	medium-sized	TGTGCCAGCAGTGAATATGGGGGGAGCACAGATACGCAGTATTTT	CASSEYGGSTDTQYF
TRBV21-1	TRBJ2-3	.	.	TGTGCCAGCAGCGGTCGCCTTACAGATACGCAGTATTTT	CASSGRLTDTQYF
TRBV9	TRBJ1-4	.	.	TGTGCCAGCAGCGTAAAGGGCTTCGGTGAAAAACTGTTTTTT	CASSVKGFGEKLFF
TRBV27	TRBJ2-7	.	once	TGTGCCAGCAGTTGGGAAGGAGTTGGTGGCTACGAGCAGTACTTC	CASSWEGVGGYEQYF
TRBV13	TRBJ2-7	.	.	TGTGCCAGCAGCTCCCGCCCCTACGAGCAGTACTTC	CASSSRPYEQYF
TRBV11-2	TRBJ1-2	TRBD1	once	TGTGCCAGCAGCGGAGATGTGGGGTACAGGGGCGGCTACACCTTC	CASSGDVGYRGGYTF
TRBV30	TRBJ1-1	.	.	TGTGCCTGGAGTCTACCGGGCTCGAGCCGGGCTTTCTTT	CAWSLPGSSRAFF
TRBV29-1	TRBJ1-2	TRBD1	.	TGCAGCGTTGAGAGGGACAGGGTCTATGGCTACACCTTC	CSVERDRVYGYTF
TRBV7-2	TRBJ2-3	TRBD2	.	TGTGCCAGCCTCGGGGTAGCGGGAAGCACAGATACGCAGTATTTT	CASLGVAGSTDTQYF
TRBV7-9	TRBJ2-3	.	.	TGTGCCAGCAGCTTATGGACTCAAGACACAGATACGCAGTATTTT	CASSLWTQDTDTQYF
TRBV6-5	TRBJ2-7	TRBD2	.	TGTGCCAGCCGACGCCCACTAGCGGGAGTAAACGAGCAGTACTTC	CASRRPLAGVNEQYF
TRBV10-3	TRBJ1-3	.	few	TGTGCCATCAGCGAGAGCTCTGGAAACACCATATATTTT	CAISESSGNTIYF
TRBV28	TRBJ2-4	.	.	TGTGCCAGCGCAAGCCCACAGGCCGGGGCCAAAAACATTCAGTACTTC	CASASPQAGAKNIQYF
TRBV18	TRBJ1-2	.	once	TGTGCCAGCTCAGCAGGGCTCTATGGCTACACCTTC	CASSAGLYGYTF